This T cell receptor beta chain was sequenced for a study of cytomegalovirus exposure and HLA in healthy donors. Findings and caveats of the study: Whilst most TCR sequences proved rare, a subset of public TCRs occurred across many donors.

The CDR3 contains 15 residues. Germline assignment: CDR1 SGHVS and CDR2 FNYEAQ. J lost 5 bases, V lost 4 bases, and 5 bases had no gene match. The PCR was carried out with 60 Vbeta primers and 13 Jbeta primers. Only in-frame clones appear in the TCRdb table, and some are missing; sequencing was by immunoSEQ multiplex PCR. Found here are about 110,000 clones, around four fifths of them singletons; the top ten hold 7.7%. This clone was detected only a few times. Its antigen is unknown. The specimen sequenced was PBMCs. The chain recombines TRBV7-6 with TRBJ2-3; 11 bases are shared with TRBD1. This TCR derives from a woman between 45 and 60 years old in good health and CMV-seropositive. The CDR3 loop reads CASSSDRGRGDTQYF. The CDR3 DNA reads TGTGCCAGCAGCTCGGACAGGGGGCGAGGAGATACGCAGTATTTT.